This entry lists 13 T cell receptor beta chains sequenced from one sample in a study of T cell responses to AZD1222 COVID-19 vaccine. Some clones are missing from TCRdb's copy, which holds only in-frame ones; the method was immunoSEQ multiplex PCR. The sample has more than 150,000 clones; roughly 92% are singletons. This specimen was peripheral blood, taken on day 0 of AZD1222 vaccination. The receptor set was obtained from an adult in good health.

This clone appeared once. The chain carries TRBV19 and TRBJ2-3, with TRBD2 matching over 13 bases. The germline CDR1 and CDR2 sequences are LNHDA and SQIVND (reference sequence). The length of the CDR3 is 18 residues. The J segment lost 5 bases and the V segment lost 3 bases, leaving 11 bases of the junction unmatched. The DNA for the CDR3 is TGTGCCAGTAGTATCCTTACTAGCGGGAGGGCCGATAGAGATACGCAGTATTTT. Encoded protein: CASSILTSGRADRDTQYF.

The chain links TRBV10-2 to TRBJ1-3, with 8 bases aligning to TRBD1. Germline CDR1 WSHSY, CDR2 SAAADI. CDR3 length equals 15 residues. Trimming cost V 2 bases and J 4 bases; bases outside gene matches: 4. This chain's CDR3 is CASSEGRGRGNTIYF. CDR3 nucleotides: TGCGCCAGCAGTGAGGGCAGGGGGCGAGGAAACACCATATATTTT.

The chain links TRBV7-2 to TRBJ1-3; D is perhaps TRBD1 (5 bases). The length of the CDR3 is 16 residues. The germline CDR1 and CDR2 sequences are SGHTA and FQGNSA. With 1 base removed from V and 0 bases from J, the gap between germline ends came to 10 bases. The CDR3 region has the DNA TGTGCCAGCAGCTTAGGAGGGGCTGTCTCTGGAAACACCATATATTTT. Protein: CASSLGGAVSGNTIYF. Based on the CDR3 plus reference TRBV7-2 and TRBJ1-3, the full variable domain is GAGVSQSPSNKVTEKGKDVELRCDPISGHTALYWYRQSLGQGLEFLIYFQGNSAPDKSGLPSDRFSAERTGGSVSTLTIQRTQQEDSAVYLCASSLGGAVSGNTIYFGEGSWLTVV.

V gene TRBV5-1 combines with J gene TRBJ1-1; tentatively, D is TRBD1 (6 bases). The CDR3 extends over 18 amino acids. Germline V lookup: CDR1 SGHRS, CDR2 YFSETQ. The V end was cut by 4 bases, the J end by 0 bases, with 22 bases between. CDR3 DNA: TGCGCCAGCAGCAGAACCTACAGGGAGGGGGTCATGAACACTGAAGCTTTCTTT. It is translated as CASSRTYREGVMNTEAFF.

This chain connects TRBV4-1 to TRBJ1-2; the D is unclear. The V gene's germline CDR1 is MGHRA and CDR2 YSYEKL. The CDR3 length is 16 residues. Trimming took off 0 bases at V and 4 bases at J, with 15 bases between the two ends. CDR3 DNA sequence: TGCGCCAGCAGCCAAGATCCGGGCACCAACTTCTATGGCTACACCTTC. Amino acid sequence: CASSQDPGTNFYGYTF.

The chain links TRBV7-9 to TRBJ1-1, with D possibly TRBD1 on 6 matching bases. This CDR3 contains 13 residues. V gave up 5 bases and J gave up 6 bases, with 13 bases separating them. The germline V gene encodes CDR1 SEHNR and CDR2 FQNEAQ (reference sequence). The CDR3 nucleotides read TGTGCCAGCAGCCCTCGAGGGGGGCCTGAAGCTTTCTTT. Its translation is CASSPRGGPEAFF.

The J gene is TRBJ2-1, the V gene TRBV5-6, with TRBD2 identical over 7 bases. The germline gives CDR1 SGHDT, CDR2 YYEEEE. The J segment lost 7 bases and the V segment lost 3 bases, leaving 4 bases of the junction unmatched. This CDR3 is built from 13 residues. The CDR3 sequence is CASSWGLLNEQFF. The CDR3 DNA sequence: TGTGCCAGCAGCTGGGGACTATTGAATGAGCAGTTCTTC.

This clone was picked up one time. The chain links TRBV9 to TRBJ2-3, with D possibly TRBD1 on 5 matching bases. Germline assignment: CDR1 SGDLS and CDR2 YYNGEE. CDR3 size: 13 residues. Trimming left V 3 bases short and J 2 bases short, with 7 bases between. The CDR3 region is CASSADTTDTQYF. The CDR3, as DNA: TGTGCCAGCAGCGCGGACACCACAGATACGCAGTATTTT.

This chain joins TRBV4-3 and TRBJ1-1; possible D gene TRBD1, 5 bases. The CDR3 has 15 residues. Germline loops: CDR1 LGHNA, CDR2 YSLEER. The V gene lost 0 bases and the J gene lost 1 base, with 9 bases spanning the gap. This chain's CDR3 is CASSQDGQGNTEAFF. CDR3 nucleotides: TGCGCCAGCAGCCAAGATGGCCAGGGGAACACTGAAGCTTTCTTT.

This chain uses TRBV10-3 with TRBJ1-1; tentatively, D is TRBD1 (5 bases). The CDR3 sequence is 14 residues long. V lost 4 bases and J 3 bases, leaving 12 bases between the germline ends. Germline CDR1 ENHRY, CDR2 SYGVKD. The CDR3 DNA follows: TGTGCCATCAGTGGGTTGGGAGGGGACACTGAAGCTTTCTTT. Amino acid sequence: CAISGLGGDTEAFF.

V gene TRBV19 combines with J gene TRBJ1-2; weak D call: TRBD1 (5 bases). Germline-derived CDR1 and CDR2 are LNHDA and SQIVND (reference sequence). This CDR3 spans 13 amino acids. The V and J ends lost 5 bases and 4 bases respectively, with 11 bases between them. The CDR3 sequence: CASSPWDLYGYTF. The CDR3 DNA reads as TGTGCCAGTAGTCCTTGGGACCTCTATGGCTACACCTTC.

The chain carries TRBV6-2 or TRBV6-3 and TRBJ2-7; 14 bases agree with TRBD2. From germline, CDR1 is MNHEY and CDR2 SVGEGT. CDR3 length equals 16 residues. The ends lost 5 bases at V and 5 bases at J; junction bases unmatched: 8. The CDR3 DNA reads TGTGCCAGCAGTCCCATTGGACTAGCGGGGGGCCACGAGCAGTACGTC. The encoded protein is CASSPIGLAGGHEQYV.

The V gene is TRBV13, the J gene TRBJ2-7; D gene uncertain. Trimming removed 4 bases from V and 1 base from J, with 11 bases in between. Germline values: CDR1 PRHDT, CDR2 FYEKMQ (reference sequence). This CDR3 is 14 amino acids long. The CDR3 DNA is TGTGCCAGCAGCTCAAGACACCTGTCCTACGAGCAGTACGTC. It yields the protein CASSSRHLSYEQYV.